The entry below gives a single TCR beta chain sequence along with its context. The CDR3 is 16 residues long. Losses at the gene ends were 1 base for V and 4 bases for J; bases not matched to a gene: 7. Per the germline V gene, CDR1 is SGHRS and CDR2 is YFSETQ. The data belong to a study of blood T cells in healthy people across ages. Sample-barcoded 5' priming and a J-beta primer mix drove a second PCR of about 6 to 12 cycles. Each of the cDNA molecules was tagged by a template-switch adaptor with 12 random nucleotides. All samples gave at least 2.5 million CDR3-containing paired-end reads. TCRdb fed the 5' RACE reads into MiXCR, producing one record per CDR3 protein. The data hold 850,000 to 1,100,000 distinct CDR3 sequences, with 30% to 40% observed a single time.

This clonotype was sampled from a man aged 18 to 30 in good health. Sequenced: blood. The chain carries TRBV5-1 and TRBJ2-3; 9 bases match TRBD2. The CDR3: CASSLSDSGGADTQYF. Here the CDR3 DNA reads TGCGCCAGCAGCTTGAGCGATAGCGGGGGCGCAGATACGCAGTATTTT.